This TCR beta chain was sequenced in a study of long-term antiretroviral therapy in people with HIV. Study-level background: Samples from the earliest time points predate the 2015 immediate-ART recommendation by about a decade. Whole-study results and caveats: ART adherence, viral resistance and therapy changes went undocumented.

CDR1 MGHDK and CDR2 SYGVNS come from the germline V gene. V dropped 1 base and J dropped 6 bases, with 13 bases sitting between them. This CDR3 spans 15 amino acids. From each donor, at least one pre-ART PBMC sample and at least two post-ART PBMC samples were obtained. The run of the v3.0 immunoSEQ assay was at survey level. The method was immunoSEQ multiplex PCR; TCRdb's version includes in-frame clones alone and lacks a portion of them. Among some 22,000 clones listed, 79% were seen once. Comments on this clone: What it binds is unknown.

Sequenced here: unsorted PBMCs, sampled 4.1 years after starting antiretroviral therapy. The chain links TRBV25-1 to TRBJ2-4, with D possibly called TRBD1 or TRBD2 (5 bases each). The receptor was derived from a middle-aged woman with HIV. The CDR3 here is CASSEWGGSGNIQYF. In nucleotides, the CDR3 is TGTGCCAGCAGTGAATGGGGCGGGTCCGGAAACATTCAGTACTTC. The whole variable domain, remainder taken from reference TRBV25-1 and TRBJ2-4, is EADIYQTPRYLVIGTGKKITLECSQTMGHDKMYWYQQDPGMELHLIHYSYGVNSTEKGDLSSESTVSRIRTEHFPLTLESARPSHTSQYLCASSEWGGSGNIQYFGAGTRLSVL.